This passage covers 24 T cell receptor beta chains from one sample sequenced in a study of T cell changes during pregnancy in multiple sclerosis. Profiled with immunoSEQ multiplex PCR; TCRdb holds only in-frame clones, not every one. The sample has about 36,000 clones, 91% seen once. The specimen comprised CD4+ T cells from peripheral blood mononuclear cells, sampled in the second trimester of pregnancy. The receptors come from a female donor in good health, enrolled as a control in a pregnancy study.

This clone came up once. The chain joins TRBV27 to TRBJ2-1; D is perhaps TRBD2 (6 bases). V lost 5 bases, J lost 7 bases, and 21 bases lay in between. Germline V gene data show CDR1 as MNHEY and CDR2 as SMNVEV (reference sequence). The CDR3 is made up of 16 amino acids. The CDR3 DNA follows: TGTGCCAGCAGTCTATGGAGTAGCGGCGGCCGTAATGAGCAGTTCTTC. Its translation: CASSLWSSGGRNEQFF.

This chain joins TRBV6-5 and TRBJ1-1; TRBD1 matches 9 bases. The V gene end was trimmed by 5 bases and the J gene end by 3 bases; junction bases not matched to a gene: 7. The CDR3 is 15 amino acids. CDR1 is MNHEY and CDR2 is SVGAGI in the germline V gene. The CDR3 region is CASSPQGAWDTEAFF. CDR3 in DNA: TGTGCCAGCAGTCCACAGGGGGCTTGGGACACTGAAGCTTTCTTT.

The J gene is TRBJ2-7, the V gene TRBV7-9; D gene unclear. Germline assignment: CDR1 SEHNR and CDR2 FQNEAQ (reference sequence). The length of the CDR3 is 11 residues. V shed 0 bases and J shed 5 bases, with 2 bases lying between them. The CDR3 region has the DNA TGTGCCAGCAGCTTAGCCGACGAGCAGTACTTC. Translated, it gives CASSLADEQYF.

This CDR3 is CASSFSGGRDGELFF. As DNA, the CDR3 is TGTGCCAGCAGTTTTAGCGGGGGGCGGGACGGGGAGCTGTTTTTT. The genes are TRBV6-1 and TRBJ2-2; 10 positions agree with TRBD2. The CDR3 has 15 amino acids. Trimming removed 5 bases from V and 7 bases from J; junction bases left unmatched: 7. Looked up from germline, CDR1 is MNHNS and CDR2 is SASEGT.

This sequence joins TRBV27 and TRBJ1-4; TRBD1 might be the D (6 bases). This CDR3 has 15 amino acids. Germline CDR1 MNHEY, CDR2 SMNVEV (reference sequence). V lost 4 bases and J 3 bases, leaving 12 bases between the germline ends. CDR3 sequence reads: CASSSRQDPNEKLFF. The CDR3 DNA is TGTGCCAGCAGTTCGAGACAGGACCCTAATGAAAAACTGTTTTTT.

The chain employs TRBV5-1 and TRBJ2-3; TRBD2 matches 9 bases. Germline CDR1 SGHRS, CDR2 YFSETQ. The CDR3 spans 14 residues. Trimming removed 4 bases from V and 3 bases from J; junction bases left unmatched: 3. In nucleotides, the CDR3 is TGCGCCAGCAGCCCCACTAGCGGGACAGATACGCAGTATTTT. This sequence encodes CASSPTSGTDTQYF.

Points on this clone: The junction differs from germline at one of its ends, possibly a read error. This chain uses TRBV5-1 with TRBJ2-7; TRBD2 agrees at 14 bases. Germline V gene sequence: CDR1 SGHRS, CDR2 YFSETQ. This CDR3 comprises 17 residues. CDR3 nucleotide sequence: TGCGCCGGCAGGGGGACTAGCGGGAGTAAAAGCTCCTACGAGCAGTACTTC. Translated: CAGRGTSGSKSSYEQYF.

V usage is TRBV2 and J usage is TRBJ2-7; no reliable D call. The V end lost 2 bases, the J end lost 2 bases, and 10 bases lay between the germline ends. Looked up from germline, CDR1 is SNHLY and CDR2 is FYNNEI. The CDR3 loop spans 14 amino acids. The CDR3 reads CASSESDLTYEQYF. The CDR3 DNA follows: TGTGCCAGCAGTGAATCTGACTTAACCTACGAGCAGTACTTC.

J is TRBJ2-3 and V is TRBV30; a possible D gene is TRBD2 (5 bases). V lost 7 bases to trimming and J lost 4 bases, with 15 bases between them. Germline lookup yields CDR1 GTSNPN and CDR2 SVGIG (reference sequence). The CDR3 is 13 residues long. The CDR3 is CASLTVRADTQYF. The CDR3 nucleotides are TGTGCCTCTTTAACAGTGAGGGCAGATACGCAGTATTTT.

The chain combines TRBV5-6 with TRBJ2-3; 9 bases are a match to TRBD2. The V gene end was trimmed by 2 bases and the J gene end by 0 bases; junction bases not matched to a gene: 7. Looked up from germline, CDR1 is SGHDT and CDR2 is YYEEEE. The CDR3 is 17 residues long. The chain's CDR3 is CASSFSGRLLSTDTQYF. The CDR3 DNA is TGTGCCAGCAGCTTTAGCGGGAGATTGTTGAGCACAGATACGCAGTATTTT.

V gene TRBV6-1 combines with J gene TRBJ2-7; weak D call: TRBD2 (5 bases). The V gene's germline CDR1 is MNHNS and CDR2 SASEGT. This CDR3 has 12 amino acids. Between the trimmed V and J ends, which lost 4 bases and 3 bases, there was a span of 7 bases. The CDR3, as DNA: TGTGCCAGCAGTGCGGGGTTCTACGAGCAGTACTTC. Its protein is CASSAGFYEQYF.

This sequence joins TRBV29-1 and TRBJ2-3; TRBD2 matches 8 bases. In germline, CDR1 is SQVTM, CDR2 ANQGSEA. The V segment lost 7 bases and the J segment 0 bases; nucleotides outside the gene matches: 6. This CDR3 comprises 14 residues. CDR3 nucleotides: TGCAGCGGACGGGGGGGAACTAGCACAGATACGCAGTATTTT. Amino acid sequence: CSGRGGTSTDTQYF.

The rearrangement links TRBV2 to TRBJ1-2, with D possibly being TRBD1 (6 bases). V dropped 4 bases and J dropped 0 bases, with 18 bases sitting between them. Germline V gene sequence: CDR1 SNHLY, CDR2 FYNNEI. The CDR3 covers 17 residues. The CDR3 nucleotides are TGTGCCAGCAGTGTGGGGGCTGTCTGGGGGTCTAACTATGGCTACACCTTC. Translated, it gives CASSVGAVWGSNYGYTF.

This clone occurred once. This sequence joins TRBV18 and TRBJ1-2; 7 bases align to TRBD1. Germline CDR1 reads KGHSH; CDR2 reads LQKENI. The CDR3 runs to 14 residues. The trim removed 3 bases at V and 3 bases at J, leaving 4 bases unmatched. CDR3 DNA sequence: TGTGCCAGCTCACCGAGACAGGGAGACTATGGCTACACCTTC. Its translation: CASSPRQGDYGYTF.

This rearrangement joins TRBV7-8 to TRBJ1-2, with D unclear. The germline CDR1 and CDR2 sequences are SGHVS and FQNEAQ. This CDR3 comprises 13 residues. V lost 3 bases, J lost 3 bases, and 8 bases lay in between. The CDR3 sequence is CASSFFQDYGYTF. The CDR3 DNA follows: TGTGCCAGCAGCTTTTTTCAGGACTATGGCTACACCTTC.

The chain recombines TRBV9 with TRBJ2-5, with 10 bases fitting TRBD2. CDR3 length equals 15 residues. Germline V gives CDR1 SGDLS, CDR2 YYNGEE. V shed 5 bases and J 5 bases; nucleotides not matched to a gene: 9. The CDR3 sequence is CASSLSGGRQETQYF. The CDR3 DNA is TGTGCCAGCAGTCTTAGCGGGGGGAGGCAGGAGACCCAGTACTTC.

V and J are TRBV13 and TRBJ1-3; possibly TRBD1 for D (5 bases). The CDR3 is 16 amino acids. The V gene's germline CDR1 is PRHDT and CDR2 FYEKMQ (reference sequence). Trimming took 5 bases from V and 2 from J, leaving 16 bases between them. The CDR3 region is CASSARMGRTGNTIYF. The CDR3 DNA reads as TGTGCCAGCAGCGCCCGTATGGGGCGGACTGGAAACACCATATATTTT.

This chain joins TRBV30 and TRBJ1-2; unclear D gene. The CDR3 contains 11 residues. Germline lookup yields CDR1 GTSNPN and CDR2 SVGIG (reference sequence). DNA of the CDR3: TGTCTATTAGGCAGTAGAGGAGGCTACACCTTC. Residues: CLLGSRGGYTF.

V gene TRBV6-5 combines with J gene TRBJ1-1; the D is unclear. The V end lost 8 bases, the J end lost 11 bases, and 21 bases lay between the germline ends. There are 13 residues in the CDR3. Germline V CDR1 and CDR2: MNHEY, SVGAGI. The CDR3 reads CASGDYGSPRAFF. As DNA, the CDR3 is TGTGCCAGCGGAGATTACGGGTCTCCTCGGGCTTTCTTT.

V gene TRBV5-1 combines with J gene TRBJ2-2, with D tentatively TRBD1 (5 bases). The CDR3 contains 16 residues. Germline-derived CDR1 and CDR2 are SGHRS and YFSETQ. V was clipped by 0 bases and J by 4 bases, with 13 bases between them. The CDR3 coding sequence is TGCGCCAGCAGCTTGGCCCCAGGGTCGGGCACCGGGGAGCTGTTTTTT. Protein: CASSLAPGSGTGELFF.

The chain combines TRBV7-2 with TRBJ1-5; no clear D gene. This CDR3 has 15 amino acids. The V gene's germline CDR1 is SGHTA and CDR2 FQGNSA. V was shortened by 1 base and J by 7 bases, with 14 bases between the two germline ends. The CDR3 sequence: CASSLDAAYIQPQHF. DNA for the CDR3: TGTGCCAGCAGCTTAGATGCGGCATACATCCAGCCCCAGCATTTT.

On this clone: Other DNA sequences of this sample code for an identical CDR3. The rearrangement links TRBV6-6 to TRBJ1-2; 9 positions agree with TRBD1. The CDR3 runs 16 residues. Germline CDR1 and CDR2: MNHNY and SVGAGI (reference sequence). Germline trimming cut 5 bases from V and 4 bases from J; bases unmatched to any gene: 11. This CDR3 reads CASSRTGTGLTYGYTF. The CDR3 coding sequence is TGTGCCAGCAGTAGGACCGGGACAGGGTTGACCTATGGCTACACCTTC.

Concerning this clone itself: The same CDR3 arises from other DNA sequences in this sample as well. This rearrangement joins TRBV19 to TRBJ2-1; 7 nucleotides align to TRBD1. There are 15 residues in the CDR3. J was trimmed by 0 bases and V by 4 bases; bases with no gene match: 3. Germline CDR1 LNHDA, CDR2 SQIVND (reference sequence). For the CDR3, the DNA is TGTGCCAGTAGTAGGGACAGAGGCTCCTACAATGAGCAGTTCTTC. It is translated as CASSRDRGSYNEQFF.

CDR3 DNA sequence: TGTGCCAGCAGCTTATCGAAGACAGGGGGAAGTACTGAAGCTTTCTTT. This codes for CASSLSKTGGSTEAFF. The V gene is TRBV7-3, the J gene TRBJ1-1; 9 bases map to TRBD1. Germline loops: CDR1 SGHTA, CDR2 FQGTGA. CDR3 length: 16 residues. The V segment lost 2 bases and the J segment 5 bases; nucleotides outside the gene matches: 9.